The 20 T cell receptor beta chains below all came from one sample that was sequenced in a study of CD8+ T cells in alopecia areata (dated by TCRdb to the late 2010s). The library relied on the immunoSEQ multiplex PCR assay. RNA was extracted from all samples and reverse transcribed into cDNA as template for TCR sequencing. TCRdb stores this immuneACCESS table with in-frame sequences only. Part of the clones is absent; in the studies checked, under half of the shortfall reflects unresolved V genes, and no reason is known for the rest. This sample holds roughly 180,000 clones; roughly 60% were observed only once. The ten largest clones represent about 1.5% of the sample. This specimen's time point label, interpreted: baseline before oral tofacitinib. The sample here was CD4+ T cells sorted from blood, taken at week 0. The receptors come from a human donor with alopecia areata.

This clone appeared a single time. The chain has TRBV29-1 and TRBJ2-6; D not resolved. The germline V gene has CDR1 SQVTM and CDR2 ANQGSEA. Trimming left V 4 bases short and J 2 bases short, with 6 bases between. The CDR3 is made up of 13 amino acids. CDR3 bases: TGCAGCGTTGGTCGCCCTGGGGCCAACGTCCTGACTTTC. This codes for CSVGRPGANVLTF.

For this clone: Distinct nucleotide sequences in the sample also encode this CDR3. The J gene is TRBJ1-1, the V gene TRBV5-1; D is possibly TRBD1 (6 bases). The germline V gene encodes CDR1 SGHRS and CDR2 YFSETQ. V shed 0 bases and J shed 6 bases, with 6 bases lying between them. The CDR3 runs to 12 residues. DNA for the CDR3: TGCGCCAGCAGCTTGGAGGGGGCTGAAGCTTTCTTT. It codes for CASSLEGAEAFF.

The rearrangement uses TRBV5-1 and TRBJ1-1, with a tentative D call TRBD1 (6 bases). This CDR3 region has 14 residues. The V end was cut by 5 bases, the J end by 7 bases, with 18 bases between. Germline CDR1 SGHRS, CDR2 YFSETQ. The CDR3 loop is CASRGAAQEYEAFF. The CDR3 DNA sequence: TGCGCCAGCAGGGGGGCAGCACAAGAGTATGAAGCTTTCTTT.

The chain recombines TRBV30 with TRBJ1-1; perhaps TRBD1 as D (6 bases). Trimming took 8 bases from V and 0 from J, leaving 10 bases between them. Per germline, CDR1 GTSNPN and CDR2 SVGIG (reference sequence). The CDR3 extends over 12 amino acids. The CDR3 sequence is CAGDTMNTEAFF. The CDR3 DNA reads as TGTGCCGGGGACACCATGAACACTGAAGCTTTCTTT.

The V and J genes are TRBV29-1 and TRBJ2-7; 8 positions agree with TRBD2. J gave up 7 bases and V 7 bases, and 15 bases lay outside the gene matches. Germline V gene sequence: CDR1 SQVTM, CDR2 ANQGSEA. CDR3 size: 14 residues. The CDR3 sequence is CSAVSSAGASEQYF. The CDR3 DNA sequence: TGCAGCGCCGTTTCCTCAGCGGGGGCGTCGGAGCAGTACTTC.

This chain uses TRBV10-3 with TRBJ2-7, with D tentatively TRBD1 (5 bases). The CDR3 sequence is 13 residues long. Germline V lookup: CDR1 ENHRY, CDR2 SYGVKD. The ends were cut back, 7 bases at V and 6 bases at J, with 16 bases in the middle. In DNA form, the CDR3 reads TGTGCCATCACCGAAGCAGGGATGAGCGAGCAGTACTTC. Translated, it gives CAITEAGMSEQYF.

This clone was seen a handful of times. This chain links TRBV7-9 with TRBJ2-7, with D perhaps TRBD2 (6 bases). CDR1 and CDR2 from the germline V gene are SEHNR and FQNEAQ (reference sequence). The CDR3 consists of 14 residues. V lost 1 base and J 6 bases, leaving 13 bases between the germline ends. The CDR3 spells CASSLDVTSSEQYF. The DNA for the CDR3 is TGTGCCAGCAGCTTAGACGTGACTAGTAGCGAGCAGTACTTC.

This clone was detected only once. V gene TRBV7-6 combines with J gene TRBJ1-1; maybe TRBD1 (5 bases). The CDR3 is 18 residues long. Germline values: CDR1 SGHVS, CDR2 FNYEAQ. V dropped 5 bases and J dropped 4 bases, with 26 bases sitting between them. Here the CDR3 reads CASSPRVLGRGASTEAFF. As DNA, the CDR3 is TGTGCCAGCAGCCCCCGCGTCTTGGGGCGGGGTGCAAGCACTGAAGCTTTCTTT.

The chain carries TRBV23-1 and TRBJ2-1; D is perhaps TRBD1 or TRBD2 (5 bases each). TRBV23-1 is sorted into the ORF group, with uncertain function. The V end lost 0 bases, the J end lost 0 bases, and 15 bases lay between the germline ends. The CDR3 totals 18 residues. The CDR3 region has the DNA TGCGCCAGCAGTCAATCGAGGGACGGCCTGAGCTCCTACAATGAGCAGTTCTTC. The encoded protein is CASSQSRDGLSSYNEQFF.

This clone was recorded only once. The chain recombines TRBV30 with TRBJ2-1; possible D gene TRBD1, 5 bases. This CDR3 is built from 13 residues. V was shortened by 3 bases and J by 5 bases, with 11 bases between the two germline ends. The V gene's germline CDR1 is GTSNPN and CDR2 SVGIG (reference sequence). The CDR3 spells CAWREDIDNEQFF. CDR3 sequence (DNA): TGTGCCTGGAGAGAGGACATCGACAATGAGCAGTTCTTC.

The chain couples TRBV25-1 to TRBJ1-2; D perhaps matches TRBD1 (6 bases). This CDR3 region has 12 residues. The germline CDR1 and CDR2 sequences are MGHDK and SYGVNS. With 2 bases removed from V and 7 bases from J, the gap between germline ends came to 8 bases. CDR3 loop: CASSEAGAGYTF. In nucleotides, the CDR3 is TGTGCCAGCAGTGAAGCAGGGGCTGGCTACACCTTC.

This clone was detected only a few times. In the same sample, other DNA sequences code for this CDR3. The DNA for the CDR3 is TGCAGCGTTGGGAGCCCTAACTATGGCTACACCTTC. Its protein product is CSVGSPNYGYTF. The V and J genes are TRBV29-1 and TRBJ1-2, with D hard to call. The CDR3 consists of 12 residues. CDR1 is SQVTM, CDR2 ANQGSEA, per germline. Trimming removed 4 bases from V and 0 bases from J, with 6 bases in between.

This clone has a count of ten or more. V and J are TRBV6-1 and TRBJ2-7; unclear D gene. Per germline, CDR1 MNHNS and CDR2 SASEGT. The CDR3 consists of 11 residues. The ends were cut back, 2 bases at V and 7 bases at J, with 6 bases in the middle. CDR3 bases: TGTGCCAGCAGTGAAACCCTAGAGCAGTACTTC. Its translation is CASSETLEQYF.

The CDR3 DNA reads as TGTGCCAGCAGTTTTGGGGCAGGGGGCTCCTACGAGCAGTACTTC. Its protein is CASSFGAGGSYEQYF. V usage is TRBV28 and J usage is TRBJ2-7; 7 nucleotides agree with TRBD1. V was clipped by 3 bases and J by 0 bases; unmatched bases: 5. Germline CDR1 reads MDHEN; CDR2 reads SYDVKM. This CDR3 comprises 15 residues.

This rearrangement joins TRBV30 to TRBJ2-5; 8 bases align to TRBD1. With the DNA end fitting TRBJ2-7 better, the J assignment may be wrong. The CDR3 length is 14 residues. Germline V lookup: CDR1 GTSNPN, CDR2 SVGIG (reference sequence). CDR3 in DNA: TGTGCCTGGAGCGCTGGACAGGGTCTTTACGAGCAGTACTTC. Its protein product is CAWSAGQGLYEQYF.

The chain recombines TRBV29-1 with TRBJ1-1; weak D call: TRBD1 (5 bases). CDR1 is SQVTM, CDR2 ANQGSEA, per germline. V lost 4 bases and J lost 6, with 9 bases in between. This CDR3 has 11 amino acids. For the CDR3, the DNA is TGCAGCGTTGCCGGGGCTGCTGAAGCTTTCTTT. The encoded protein is CSVAGAAEAFF.

The J gene is TRBJ1-6, the V gene TRBV30; 8 bases map to TRBD1. Trimming at V came to 3 bases and at J to 7 bases, leaving 8 bases not matched to a gene. The CDR3 sequence is 15 residues long. Germline CDR1 reads GTSNPN; CDR2 reads SVGIG (reference sequence). CDR3 bases: TGTGCCTGGAGCGAGGACAGGGATGTGAATTCACCCCTCCACTTT. It specifies CAWSEDRDVNSPLHF.

The V gene is TRBV30, the J gene TRBJ2-5, with a tentative D call TRBD2 (5 bases). Germline V lookup: CDR1 GTSNPN, CDR2 SVGIG (reference sequence). Trimming took 1 base from V and 5 from J, leaving 11 bases between them. The CDR3 loop spans 13 amino acids. The CDR3 DNA reads as TGTGCCTGGAGTGGAGGGCTTACGGAGACCCAGTACTTC. Encoded protein: CAWSGGLTETQYF.

The chain has TRBV2 and TRBJ1-1; weak D call: TRBD1 (5 bases). The germline gives CDR1 SNHLY, CDR2 FYNNEI. The V end lost 6 bases, the J end lost 0 bases, and 17 bases lay between the germline ends. The CDR3 has 16 residues. The CDR3 DNA follows: TGTGCCAGCAGAGGAATCGGGGACTCTATGAACACTGAAGCTTTCTTT. Translated, it gives CASRGIGDSMNTEAFF. The variable domain in full, completed from reference TRBV2 and TRBJ1-1, reads EPEVTQTPSHQVTQMGQEVILRCVPISNHLYFYWYRQILGQKVEFLVSFYNNEISEKSEIFDDQFSVERPDGSNFTLKIRSTKLEDSAMYFCASRGIGDSMNTEAFFGQGTRLTVV.

The V call is TRBV30, the J call TRBJ2-3; perhaps TRBD1 as D (5 bases). From germline, CDR1 is GTSNPN and CDR2 SVGIG (reference sequence). The CDR3 spans 14 residues. Trimming shortened V by 0 bases and J by 2 bases, and 9 bases separated the two germline ends. The CDR3 sequence: CAWSVGRITDTQYF. The CDR3 nucleotides are TGTGCCTGGAGTGTGGGGCGAATCACAGATACGCAGTATTTT.